Listed here are 27 T cell receptor beta chains from one sample, sequenced in a study of monozygotic twins with inflammatory bowel disease. TCRdb reanalyzed the 5' RACE reads, giving one entry per CDR3 protein sequence and no DNA. This table holds about 160,000 distinct CDR3 sequences. The sequenced sample was blood. The origin of the receptors is a human donor with ulcerative colitis or Crohn's disease, or a healthy co-twin of an affected twin (not recorded which).

This chain links TRBV5-6 with TRBJ2-3. The CDR3 runs 15 residues. Germline CDR1 is SGHDT and CDR2 is YYEEEE. This chain's CDR3 is CASSLGAERTDTQYF.

The gene calls are TRBV4-3 and TRBJ2-7; TCRdb gives TRBD2 as the D gene, but with no DNA this cannot be confirmed. This CDR3 is 15 amino acids long. CDR1 and CDR2 from the germline V gene are LGHNA and YSLEER. The CDR3 protein is CASSQGASGRHEQYF.

The chain carries TRBV10-3 and TRBJ2-2; there is no DNA to check the TCRdb D call of TRBD1. The germline gives CDR1 ENHRY, CDR2 SYGVKD. This CDR3 region has 15 residues. CDR3 protein: CAISVGQGPSGELFF.

J is TRBJ1-6 and V is TRBV10-3; there is no DNA to check the TCRdb D call of TRBD1. The germline gives CDR1 ENHRY, CDR2 SYGVKD. This CDR3 spans 15 amino acids. The CDR3 reads CAISESWTVNSPLHF.

The gene calls are TRBV6-1 and TRBJ1-1; TCRdb's D call of TRBD1 is untestable without DNA. Germline V lookup: CDR1 MNHNS, CDR2 SASEGT. The CDR3 sequence is 15 residues long. CDR3 loop: CASSRPGQINTEAFF.

The gene calls are TRBV4-2 and TRBJ2-1; the D gene TCRdb calls, TRBD1, cannot be checked with no DNA. The CDR3 is 16 amino acids. Germline V gene lookup returns CDR1 LGHNA and CDR2 YNFKEQ. CDR3 amino acids: CASSQDRQGASNEQFF.

This rearrangement joins TRBV18 to TRBJ2-3; TCRdb selects TRBD2, and the lack of DNA leaves this call unchecked. The V gene's germline CDR1 is KGHSH and CDR2 LQKENI. The CDR3 spans 14 residues. CDR3 region: CASSPGGGTDTQYF.

The rearrangement joins TRBV19 to TRBJ2-3; TCRdb indicates TRBD2, and absent DNA this call remains unverified. In germline, CDR1 is LNHDA, CDR2 SQIVND (reference sequence). The CDR3 runs 16 residues. Here the CDR3 reads CASSWTSGQLMDTQYF.

V usage is TRBV7-9 and J usage is TRBJ1-3; TCRdb indicates TRBD1, and absent DNA this call remains unverified. Per the germline V gene, CDR1 is SEHNR and CDR2 is FQNEAQ (reference sequence). The CDR3 totals 15 residues. The CDR3 sequence: CASNLVGRSGNTIYF.

The chain combines TRBV27 with TRBJ2-7; TCRdb proposes TRBD1, but this gene call is untestable without DNA. Germline CDR1 and CDR2: MNHEY and SMNVEV (reference sequence). This CDR3 spans 14 amino acids. CDR3 sequence reads: CASSYRTGSYEQYF.

The chain links TRBV3-1 to TRBJ2-2; the D call of TRBD2 rests on TCRdb alone, since no DNA is present to check it. The CDR3 runs to 15 residues. Per the germline V gene, CDR1 is LGHDT and CDR2 is YNNKEL (reference sequence). CDR3 sequence: CASSPPPSGGGELFF.

V and J are TRBV28 and TRBJ2-7; checking the TCRdb D call of TRBD1 is not possible without DNA. This CDR3 has 13 amino acids. The V gene's germline CDR1 is MDHEN and CDR2 SYDVKM. The CDR3 loop reads CASSSGRIYEQYF.

The CDR3: CSAREAKGAFTEAFF. V usage is TRBV20-1 and J usage is TRBJ1-1; the D gene TCRdb calls, TRBD1, cannot be checked with no DNA. The CDR3 loop spans 15 amino acids. Germline V lookup: CDR1 DFQATT, CDR2 SNEGSKA (reference sequence).

This rearrangement joins TRBV7-8 to TRBJ2-7; TCRdb reports TRBD1, a call that lacks DNA to check it against. The CDR3 is 15 amino acids. Germline V gives CDR1 SGHVS, CDR2 FQNEAQ. The CDR3: CASSLPPGFSYEQYF. Based on the CDR3 plus reference TRBV7-8 and TRBJ2-7, the full variable domain is GAGVSQSPRYKVAKRGQDVALRCDPISGHVSLFWYQQALGQGPEFLTYFQNEAQLDKSGLPSDRFFAERPEGSVSTLKIQRTQQEDSAVYLCASSLPPGFSYEQYFGPGTRLTVT.

The chain uses TRBV9 and TRBJ2-5; the TCRdb call, TRBD2, lacks DNA for checking. The CDR3 contains 15 residues. The germline gives CDR1 SGDLS, CDR2 YYNGEE. The chain's CDR3 is CASSAAGTPQETQYF. Full variable domain (missing parts from reference TRBV9 and TRBJ2-5): DSGVTQTPKHLITATGQRVTLRCSPRSGDLSVYWYQQSLDQGLQFLIQYYNGEERAKGNILERFSAQQFPDLHSELNLSSLELGDSALYFCASSAAGTPQETQYFGPGTRLLVL.

The V and J genes are TRBV29-1 and TRBJ2-1; no DNA is available, so the TRBD2 call from TCRdb remains unchecked. This CDR3 region has 16 residues. Per the germline V gene, CDR1 is SQVTM and CDR2 is ANQGSEA. This chain's CDR3 is CSVEDERTSSYNEQFF.

The chain recombines TRBV5-5 with TRBJ2-3; TCRdb names TRBD2, which stays unverified in the absence of DNA. The CDR3 totals 16 residues. Germline V gene sequence: CDR1 SGHKS, CDR2 YYEKEE (reference sequence). The CDR3 reads CASSLTVREGTDTQYF.

The rearrangement joins TRBV6-2 or TRBV6-3 to TRBJ2-7; TCRdb returns TRBD2, unconfirmable since there is no DNA. The CDR3 runs to 12 residues. Per germline, CDR1 MNHEY and CDR2 SVGEGT. This CDR3 is CASSPRDYEQYF.

The gene calls are TRBV6-2 or TRBV6-3 and TRBJ1-6; the TRBD1 assignment by TCRdb is unverifiable without DNA. The CDR3 spans 15 residues. Germline V gene lookup returns CDR1 MNHEY and CDR2 SVGEGT. The CDR3 loop is CASSLSTGSNSPLHF.

The J gene is TRBJ2-3, the V gene TRBV5-1; TCRdb's D call, TRBD2, is unchecked because there is no DNA. Germline loops: CDR1 SGHRS, CDR2 YFSETQ. CDR3 length: 15 amino acids. CDR3 amino acids: CASSSRGSGTDTQYF.

This rearrangement joins TRBV6-1 to TRBJ1-6; TCRdb lists TRBD1, though no DNA is available to test this call. CDR1 MNHNS and CDR2 SASEGT come from the germline V gene. This CDR3 is built from 15 residues. CDR3 residues: CASSRTTGMGLDLHF.

The genes are TRBV29-1 and TRBJ2-7; TCRdb outputs TRBD1, but without DNA this stays unchecked. From germline, CDR1 is SQVTM and CDR2 ANQGSEA. CDR3 length equals 12 residues. CDR3 protein: CSAQDSSYEQYF.

This chain joins TRBV29-1 and TRBJ2-7; lacking DNA, the TRBD1 call made by TCRdb goes unchecked. This CDR3 contains 17 residues. Germline assignment: CDR1 SQVTM and CDR2 ANQGSEA. The CDR3 protein is CSAAGGPGTASAYEQYF.

The CDR3 loop reads CAGGPSGRENEQFF. The J gene is TRBJ2-1, the V gene TRBV6-4; the TCRdb D gene call, TRBD2, has no DNA to confirm it. CDR1 is MRHNA and CDR2 is SNTAGT in the germline V gene. This CDR3 is built from 14 residues.

The chain employs TRBV19 and TRBJ2-2; there is no DNA to check the TCRdb D call of TRBD2. CDR1 and CDR2 (germline): LNHDA, SQIVND (reference sequence). CDR3 size: 18 residues. CDR3: CASSFLWTSGSYNGELFF.

J is TRBJ1-1 and V is TRBV28. Germline-derived CDR1 and CDR2 are MDHEN and SYDVKM. The CDR3 sequence is 14 residues long. Here the CDR3 reads CASRASGGNTEAFF.

This chain links TRBV5-6 with TRBJ2-5. Germline V lookup: CDR1 SGHDT, CDR2 YYEEEE. The CDR3 consists of 11 residues. The CDR3 loop reads CASSFEETQYF.